The rows below give T cell receptor beta chains drawn from one sample of a study of cytomegalovirus exposure and HLA in healthy donors. Clones were sequenced by immunoSEQ multiplex PCR, and TCRdb holds only the in-frame ones, with some missing. The sample holds about 140,000 clones, 80% to 90% seen once. The sample taken for sequencing was PBMCs. The receptors come from a woman aged 18-30 years in good health and CMV-seropositive. CDR3s include the opening cysteine and the closing phenylalanine or tryptophan. Fields, in order: J gene, D gene, V gene, clone size, CDR3 DNA, CDR3 protein. The D gene is left open where the match is weak. Rows give clone size only sometimes, using once, few, many, or a class for an expanded clone.

>TRBJ2-7|.|TRBV6-5|.
TGTGCCAGCGGTGACAGCCCCTACGAGCAGTACTTC
CASGDSPYEQYF
>TRBJ2-2|.|TRBV4-1|.
TGCGCCAGCAGCCAAGAGGGCGGCGGGGGCAGAACCGGGGAGCTGTTTTTT
CASSQEGGGGRTGELFF
>TRBJ2-7|TRBD1|TRBV30|.
TGTGCCTGGAGTGGACAGGGGATCCACGAGCAGTACTTC
CAWSGQGIHEQYF
>TRBJ2-5|.|TRBV5-4|.
TGTGCCAGCAGCTTCGGCAGGTTAGAGACCCAGTACTTC
CASSFGRLETQYF
>TRBJ2-2|TRBD2|TRBV30|.
TGTGCCTGGAGGCGGGGGGCGAACACCGGGGAGCTGTTTTTT
CAWRRGANTGELFF
>TRBJ2-1|.|TRBV5-1|once
TGCGCCAGCAGCTTTAACAGGGCCGATGAGCAGTTCTTC
CASSFNRADEQFF
>TRBJ2-3|.|TRBV9|.
TGTGCCAGCAGCGTAGGGGGGACTGTTACCTCTAGCACAGATACGCAGTATTTT
CASSVGGTVTSSTDTQYF
>TRBJ2-5|.|TRBV4-2|.
TGTGCCAGCAGCCAGTTAGGAGGGGAAACCCAGTACTTC
CASSQLGGETQYF
>TRBJ1-4|.|TRBV29-1|.
TGCAGCGTTGAAGATCGAGGTCGGGGGGGGAAACTGTTTTTT
CSVEDRGRGGKLFF
>TRBJ2-1|TRBD2|TRBV4-1|few
TGCGCCAGCAGCCAGGTAGCGGGAGGTCTATACAATGAGCAGTTCTTC
CASSQVAGGLYNEQFF
>TRBJ1-6|TRBD1|TRBV5-8|.
TGTGCCAGCAGCTTGGGGGACAGGAATTCACCCCTCCACTTT
CASSLGDRNSPLHF
>TRBJ1-2|.|TRBV6-6|few
TGTGCCAGCAAGCATCTCGCCGGCTACACCTTC
CASKHLAGYTF
>TRBJ2-7|TRBD2|TRBV11-2|.
TGTGCCAGCAGCCCGAAATCGAGCGGGAGTGTCTACGAGCAGTACTTC
CASSPKSSGSVYEQYF
>TRBJ2-7|TRBD1|TRBV28|.
TGTGCCAGCACCCCGGGACAGGTAACCTACGAGCAGTACTTC
CASTPGQVTYEQYF
>TRBJ2-7|.|TRBV5-4|.
TGTGCCACCCGAGGACAAGGTTGGGAGCAGTACTTC
CATRGQGWEQYF
>TRBJ2-1|.|TRBV12-5|.
TGTGCTAGTCGTGTGCAGGGGGGACATGAGCAGTTCTTC
CASRVQGGHEQFF
>TRBJ1-2|.|TRBV21-1|.
TGTGCCAGCAGCAACGGTGGTGGCTACACCTTC
CASSNGGGYTF
>TRBJ2-1|.|TRBV9|.
TGTGCCAGCAGCCTGGGTCAGGGGAGCTCCTACAATGAGCAGTTCTTC
CASSLGQGSSYNEQFF
>TRBJ1-6|TRBD1|TRBV6-5|.
TGTGCCAGCAGTTACGTGACAGGGACTTCACCCCTCCACTTT
CASSYVTGTSPLHF
>TRBJ1-5|.|TRBV18|.
TGTGCCAGCTCACCACTCGGACTAGGACAGATTAATCAGCCCCAGCATTTT
CASSPLGLGQINQPQHF
>TRBJ1-5|.|TRBV6-5|.
TGTGCCAGCAGGGATCGGGGGTACAATCAGCCCCAGCATTTT
CASRDRGYNQPQHF
>TRBJ2-7|TRBD2|TRBV13|.
TGTGCCAGCAGCTTTCGACTAGCGGGAACTTACGAGCAGTACTTC
CASSFRLAGTYEQYF
>TRBJ2-7|.|TRBV6-5|once
TGTGCCAGCAGTTACACTGGAGTGGGCTACGAGCAGTACTTC
CASSYTGVGYEQYF
>TRBJ1-3|TRBD1|TRBV2|.
TGTGCCAGCAGTTACGACAGGGGTGGAAACACCATATATTTT
CASSYDRGGNTIYF
>TRBJ1-5|.|TRBV6-1|.
TGTGCCAGCTTCTCCGGGTTTGGCAATCAGCCCCAGCATTTT
CASFSGFGNQPQHF
>TRBJ1-2|TRBD1|TRBV5-1|.
TGCGCCAGCAGCGGGGGACAGGGGATTGACTATGGCTACACCTTC
CASSGGQGIDYGYTF
>TRBJ2-3|TRBD2|TRBV10-1|.
TGCGCCAGCAGTGATCAGCGGGGGGCTCAGGGTACGCAGTATTTT
CASSDQRGAQGTQYF